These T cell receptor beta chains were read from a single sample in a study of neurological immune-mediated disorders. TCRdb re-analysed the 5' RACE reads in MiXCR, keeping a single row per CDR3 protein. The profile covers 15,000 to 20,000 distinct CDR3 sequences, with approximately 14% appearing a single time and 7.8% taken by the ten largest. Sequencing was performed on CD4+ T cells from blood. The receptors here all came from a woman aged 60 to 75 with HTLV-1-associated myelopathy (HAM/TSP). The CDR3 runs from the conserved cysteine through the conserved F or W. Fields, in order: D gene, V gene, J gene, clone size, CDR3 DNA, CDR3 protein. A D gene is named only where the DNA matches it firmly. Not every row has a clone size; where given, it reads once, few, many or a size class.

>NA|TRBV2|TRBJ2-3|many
TGTGCCAGCAGTGCCCTCCGAAGCGGGGATACGCAGTATTTT
CASSALRSGDTQYF
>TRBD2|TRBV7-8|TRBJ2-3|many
TGTGCCAGCAGCAAACTAGCGGCCCTCACAGATACGCAGTATTTT
CASSKLAALTDTQYF
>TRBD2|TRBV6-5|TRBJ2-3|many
TGTGCCAGCAGCCCTACCTGGGGGGGACCGCTCACAGATACGCAGTATTTT
CASSPTWGGPLTDTQYF
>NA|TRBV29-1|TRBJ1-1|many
TGCAGCGTTGTGGAAAACACTGAAGCTTTCTTT
CSVVENTEAFF
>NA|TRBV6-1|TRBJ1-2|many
TGTGCCAGCAGTGAGGTTGACTATGGCTACACCTTC
CASSEVDYGYTF
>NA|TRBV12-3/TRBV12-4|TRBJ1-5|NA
TGTGCCAGCAGTTCGACTGCGAATCATCCACAGCATTTT
CASSSTANHPQHF
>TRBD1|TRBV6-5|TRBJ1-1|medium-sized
TGTGCCAGCAGTTTCAAATGGACAGGACGGAATGAAGCTTTCTTT
CASSFKWTGRNEAFF
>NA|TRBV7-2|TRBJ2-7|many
TGTGCCAGCAGCATACTAGTCTACGAGCAGTACTTC
CASSILVYEQYF
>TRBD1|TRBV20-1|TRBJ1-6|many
TGCAGTGCTAGATTGGACAGGGACGATTCACCCCTCCACTTT
CSARLDRDDSPLHF
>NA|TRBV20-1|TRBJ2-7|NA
TGCAGTGCTAGATACCTCGGGTCCAGCGGTAGGGCATTTGCCTACGAGCAGTACTTC
CSARYLGSSGRAFAYEQYF
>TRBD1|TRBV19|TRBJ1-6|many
TGTGCCAGTAGGACAGGGGGAGATTCACCCCTCCACTTT
CASRTGGDSPLHF
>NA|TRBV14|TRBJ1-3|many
TGTGCCAGCAGCCAAGAGTTGGGAAACACCATATATTTT
CASSQELGNTIYF
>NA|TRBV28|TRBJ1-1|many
TGTGCCAGCAGTCGACAAGGGATTATGAACACTGAAGCTTTCTTT
CASSRQGIMNTEAFF
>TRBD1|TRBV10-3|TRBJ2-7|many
TGTGCCATCAGTTACAGGGGAACGGAGGAGCAGTACTTC
CAISYRGTEEQYF
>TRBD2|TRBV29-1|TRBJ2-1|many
TGCAGCGTTGAAGATCGACTAGCGGGGAGGGGTGAGCAGTTCTTC
CSVEDRLAGRGEQFF
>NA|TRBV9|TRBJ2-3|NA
NA
CASSFYICSASIGGGGSDTQYF
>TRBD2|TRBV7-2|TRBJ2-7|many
TGTGCCAGCAGCCCAAAGCGAAGCGGGGCGGTAGAGCAGTACTTC
CASSPKRSGAVEQYF
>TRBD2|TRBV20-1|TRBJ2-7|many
TGCAGTGCTCATGGGACTAGCGGGGAGTCCTACGAGCAGTACTTC
CSAHGTSGESYEQYF
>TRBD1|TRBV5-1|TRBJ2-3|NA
TGCGCCAGCACCGGACAGGGGGCTAGGGCAGATACGCAGTATTTT
CASTGQGARADTQYF
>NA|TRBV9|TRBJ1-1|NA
TGTGCCAGCAGCGTAGGATTGGGACAGAACACTGAAGCTTTCTTT
CASSVGLGQNTEAFF
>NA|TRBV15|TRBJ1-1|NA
TGTGCCACCAGTCCATGGGGGGGAACTGAAGCTTTCTTT
CATSPWGGTEAFF
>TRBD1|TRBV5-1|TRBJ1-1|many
TGCGCCAGCAGCCGGGGGGACAGGGGGAACACTGAAGCTTTCTTT
CASSRGDRGNTEAFF
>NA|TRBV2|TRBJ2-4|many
TGTGCCAGCAGTGCGGTCGTCATAGCCAAAAACATTCAGTACTTC
CASSAVVIAKNIQYF
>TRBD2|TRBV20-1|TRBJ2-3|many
TGCAGTGCCAGATCCGCGGGAGGGAGGGGAGATACGCAGTATTTT
CSARSAGGRGDTQYF
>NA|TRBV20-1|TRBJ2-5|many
TGCAGTGCTAGAGGGCCCGGGGGGACCCAGTACTTC
CSARGPGGTQYF
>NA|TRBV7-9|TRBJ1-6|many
TGTGCCAGCAGCTTAGTGGGTCGATATAATTCACCCCTCCACTTT
CASSLVGRYNSPLHF
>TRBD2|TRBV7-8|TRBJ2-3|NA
TGTGCAAGCAGCAAACTAGCGGCCCTCACAGATAAGCAGTATTTT
CASSKLAALTDKQYF
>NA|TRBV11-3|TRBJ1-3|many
TGTGCCAGCAGCTTCCTAGGGGACTTTGGAAACACCATATATTTT
CASSFLGDFGNTIYF
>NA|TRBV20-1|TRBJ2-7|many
TGCAGTGCTAGAGATATTGCCTACGAGCAGTACTTC
CSARDIAYEQYF
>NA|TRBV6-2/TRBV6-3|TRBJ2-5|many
TGTGCCAGCAGGACCCGGGACCGCCGGGAGACCCAGTACTTC
CASRTRDRRETQYF
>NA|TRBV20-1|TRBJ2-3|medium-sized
TGCAGTGCTAGAGTCGGCGGGAGCACAGATACGCAGTATTTT
CSARVGGSTDTQYF
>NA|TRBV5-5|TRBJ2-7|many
TGTGCCAGCAGCTTGGCCCTGGTAAGCACCTACGAGCAGTACTTC
CASSLALVSTYEQYF
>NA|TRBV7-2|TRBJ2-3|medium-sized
TGTGCCAGCAGCTTGGAGGAACTTAGCACAGATACGCAGTATTTT
CASSLEELSTDTQYF
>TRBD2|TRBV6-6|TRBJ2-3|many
TGTGCCGGCAGTCCTTTGAAGGCCGGCGGGGGAGAGACAGATACGCAGTATTTT
CAGSPLKAGGGETDTQYF
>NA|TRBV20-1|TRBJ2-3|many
TGCAGTGCTAGAGATATATCGCAGCCGACCCGGGTGTATTTT
CSARDISQPTRVYF
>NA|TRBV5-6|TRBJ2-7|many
TGTGCCAGCAGCTCACGAAATACGAGGCAGTACTTC
CASSSRNTRQYF
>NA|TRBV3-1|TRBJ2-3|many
TGTGCCAGCAGCCGAGGGGCAGGTATGGGAAATACGCAGTATTTT
CASSRGAGMGNTQYF
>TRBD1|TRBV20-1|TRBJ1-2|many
TGCAGTGCTATTGGGACAGGGCTTAACTATGGCTACACCTTC
CSAIGTGLNYGYTF
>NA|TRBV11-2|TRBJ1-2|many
TGTGCCAGCAGCTTCTTCAGGGAATATGGCTACACCTTC
CASSFFREYGYTF
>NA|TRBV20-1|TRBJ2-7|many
TGCAGTGCCCAGCGGAGATACGAGCAGTACTTC
CSAQRRYEQYF
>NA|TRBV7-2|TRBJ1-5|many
TGTGCCAGCAGCTTCGGCAGGGAAGGGATAGGCAATCAGCCCCAGCATTTT
CASSFGREGIGNQPQHF